The sequence of this T cell receptor (beta chain) was determined in a study of Ad26.COV2.S vaccination and SARS-CoV-2 variants. Of note for this clone: Antigen specificity is unknown.

J gave up 5 bases and V 7 bases, and 7 bases lay outside the gene matches. Germline assignment: CDR1 SQVTM and CDR2 ANQGSEA. This CDR3 has 13 residues. TCRdb's table, derived via immunoSEQ multiplex PCR, lists solely in-frame clones and lacks some. The table records approximately 97,000 clones, 80% of them present only once. General study results and limits: Measurements of TCR breadth and depth may have given underestimates of the total T cell responses. Vaccinees reportedly had broad spike-specific CD8+ and CD4+ T cell responses. Non-spike TCR breadth was similar in vaccine and placebo recipients. Compared with placebo recipients, vaccine recipients had higher spike-specific TCR breadth.

The receptor was isolated from a human donor who had recovered from COVID-19. Sequenced here: peripheral blood, sampled after recovery from COVID-19. This sequence joins TRBV29-1 and TRBJ1-4; 7 bases line up with TRBD1. In DNA, the CDR3 is TGCAGCGGTACCGGGACAGACAATGAAAAACTGTTTTTT. Translating it yields CSGTGTDNEKLFF.